This T cell receptor (beta chain) appears in the sequencing data of a study of identifying expanded T cells in peripheral blood. Findings of the study overall: Approximately 1.2 clones differed between technical replicates, versus approximately 17 and 20 over time. Variance in clone template counts between roughly two-week samples significantly increased with total template count across all healthy donors.

As concerns this clone: Its antigen remains unidentified.

Profiled with immunoSEQ multiplex PCR; TCRdb holds only in-frame clones, not every one. In the table there are fewer than 130,000 clones, around 89% of which are singletons. The CDR3 contains 16 residues. CDR1 MNHEY and CDR2 SVGAGI come from the germline V gene. V lost 4 bases to trimming and J lost 14 bases, with 26 bases between them. During the collection period, no donor immune events like infections were recorded. The material sequenced was blood. The rearrangement links TRBV6-5 to TRBJ1-4, with D hard to call. The receptor comes from a person aged 18 to 69 in good health. This CDR3 is CASSSRPPEQTNFLFF. CDR3 nucleotides: TGTGCCAGCAGTTCTCGACCTCCAGAGCAGACAAATTTCCTGTTTTTT.